This T cell receptor beta chain derives from a study of blood T cell repertoires in COVID-19. Turning to the study itself: Samples came from the United States, Italy and Spain, spanning acute and convalescent COVID-19. The analysed material was cDNA or gDNA that came from T cells, B-cell-depleted T cells, or PBMCs.

Seattle's enrolled individuals joined amid active infection and were then monitored longitudinally. The CDR3 runs 15 residues. Germline V CDR1 and CDR2: LGHNA, YSLEER. V trimming: 0 bases; J trimming: 4 bases; junction bases outside the gene matches: 2. Authors' methods: Counts of nucleated cells, estimated from reference gene primer amplification, were obtained. Profiling relied on immunoSEQ multiplex PCR, and the TCRdb table lists in-frame clones only, not all of them. V, J and clone size reflect that table, while D and trimming were determined from the DNA. The sample shows under 250,000 clones, 70% to 90% of them seen only once.

This receptor was obtained from a man over 45 with COVID-19, enrolled during active disease. The chain links TRBV4-3 to TRBJ2-1; 8 bases are a match to TRBD1. The sequenced material came from peripheral blood. The CDR3 protein is CASSQEQGGYNEQFF. The CDR3 DNA reads TGCGCCAGCAGCCAAGAACAGGGGGGTTACAATGAGCAGTTCTTC.